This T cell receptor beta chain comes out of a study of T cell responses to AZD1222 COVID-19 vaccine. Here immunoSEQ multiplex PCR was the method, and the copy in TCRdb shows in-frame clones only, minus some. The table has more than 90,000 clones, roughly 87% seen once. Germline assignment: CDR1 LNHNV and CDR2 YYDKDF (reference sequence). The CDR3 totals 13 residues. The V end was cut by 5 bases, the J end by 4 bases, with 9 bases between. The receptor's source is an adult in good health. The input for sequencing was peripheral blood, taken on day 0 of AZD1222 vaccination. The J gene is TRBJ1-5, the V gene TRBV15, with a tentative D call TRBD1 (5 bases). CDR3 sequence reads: CATSGGVNQPQHF. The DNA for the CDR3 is TGTGCCACCAGCGGGGGGGTAAATCAGCCCCAGCATTTT.